These 32 T cell receptor beta chains came from one sample sequenced in a study of T cells in Graves' hyperthyroidism and ophthalmopathy. The CDR3 regions of TCR beta were amplified from RNA transcripts. The HTBI primer set served for first-round RT-PCR of the TCR CDR3. Using its own MiXCR run on the multiplex PCR reads, TCRdb lists one record per CDR3 protein. In the table there are fewer than 350,000 distinct CDR3 sequences, less than 20% of which are singletons. Sequenced material: blood. These receptors came from a woman between 40 and 50 years old with Graves' ophthalmopathy.

This clonotype was seen only a few times. This chain connects TRBV5-6 to TRBJ1-1; 7 nucleotides line up with TRBD1. CDR1 SGHDT and CDR2 YYEEEE come from the germline V gene. The CDR3 length is 15 residues. The J segment lost 0 bases and the V segment lost 3 bases, leaving 5 bases of the junction unmatched. CDR3 sequence: CASSSRDSLNTEAFF. The CDR3 DNA reads as TGTGCCAGCAGCTCGCGGGACAGTTTGAACACTGAAGCTTTCTTT.

This clonotype was found many times. J is TRBJ1-2 and V is TRBV20-1, with 10 positions matching TRBD1. Germline lookup yields CDR1 DFQATT and CDR2 SNEGSKA (reference sequence). The CDR3 runs 14 residues. The J segment lost 8 bases and the V segment lost 7 bases, leaving 13 bases of the junction unmatched. The CDR3 spells CSGTGGAPGRGYTF. CDR3 DNA sequence: TGCAGTGGGACAGGGGGTGCCCCGGGTAGGGGCTACACCTTC.

The rearrangement joins TRBV27 to TRBJ1-2, with 7 bases that match TRBD1. The CDR3 runs to 16 residues. CDR1 MNHEY and CDR2 SMNVEV come from the germline V gene (reference sequence). V dropped 5 bases and J dropped 6; count of bases not matched to a gene: 15. The CDR3 nucleotides read TGTGCCAGCAGTCGGGCGGAGGGGGCGAGCCGTCATGGCTACACCTTC. Translated: CASSRAEGASRHGYTF.

Only a few counts were recorded for this clonotype. V gene TRBV29-1 combines with J gene TRBJ2-2; D is ambiguous. The germline V and J ends were trimmed by 5 bases and 2 bases, with 9 bases remaining between them. The CDR3 sequence is 13 residues long. Germline V gene lookup returns CDR1 SQVTM and CDR2 ANQGSEA. The CDR3 DNA is TGCAGCGTTAAAAAGGATAACACCGGGGAGCTGTTTTTT. Residues: CSVKKDNTGELFF.

This clonotype was seen repeatedly, ten times or more. The V and J genes are TRBV19 and TRBJ1-1; D not certain. V lost 4 bases and J lost 3, with 6 bases in between. Looked up from germline, CDR1 is LNHDA and CDR2 is SQIVND (reference sequence). The CDR3 length is 12 residues. This chain's CDR3 is CASSRADTEAFF. In nucleotides, the CDR3 is TGTGCCAGTAGTAGGGCGGACACTGAAGCTTTCTTT.

The chain has TRBV28 and TRBJ1-1; D is unclear. The CDR3 has 12 amino acids. Germline V gene sequence: CDR1 MDHEN, CDR2 SYDVKM. V shed 6 bases and J shed 4 bases, with 9 bases lying between them. The DNA of the CDR3 is TGTGCCAGCAGCAAATTAGGCACTGAAGCTTTCTTT. Its protein is CASSKLGTEAFF.

This clonotype was observed at least ten times. V gene TRBV30 combines with J gene TRBJ2-4; D is ambiguous. From germline, CDR1 is GTSNPN and CDR2 SVGIG (reference sequence). V was clipped by 4 bases and J by 0 bases, with 4 bases between them. The CDR3 length is 12 residues. The CDR3 bases are TGTGCCTGGACAGTAGCCAAAAACATTCAGTACTTC. Residues: CAWTVAKNIQYF.

This clonotype was found many times. Written as DNA, the CDR3 is TGCAGCGTTGAAGATGGGGGGGCCACTGAAGCTTTCTTT. It specifies CSVEDGGATEAFF. J is TRBJ1-1 and V is TRBV29-1; D is possibly TRBD1 (6 bases). CDR3 length: 13 amino acids. V was clipped by 0 bases and J by 4 bases, with 9 bases between them. Germline V gene lookup returns CDR1 SQVTM and CDR2 ANQGSEA.

This clonotype was seen ten or more times. V is TRBV28 and J is TRBJ2-6, with 10 positions matching TRBD1. The CDR3 totals 18 residues. Germline values: CDR1 MDHEN, CDR2 SYDVKM. Losses at the gene ends were 6 bases for V and 0 bases for J; bases not matched to a gene: 8. The CDR3 bases are TGTGCCAGCAGCTCACCGGGACAGGGGTCCTCTGGGGCCAACGTCCTGACTTTC. Its protein product is CASSSPGQGSSGANVLTF.

This clonotype was observed at least ten times. The chain recombines TRBV27 with TRBJ2-2; 7 bases fit TRBD2. Trimming at V came to 5 bases and at J to 2 bases, leaving 5 bases not matched to a gene. CDR1 MNHEY and CDR2 SMNVEV come from the germline V gene (reference sequence). The CDR3 contains 15 residues. CDR3 nucleotide sequence: TGTGCCAGCAGTAACCAGCGGGGAAACACCGGGGAGCTGTTTTTT. It yields the protein CASSNQRGNTGELFF.

The table lists this clonotype with many counts. The chain couples TRBV19 to TRBJ2-7; 8 nucleotides align to TRBD1. Germline-derived CDR1 and CDR2 are LNHDA and SQIVND (reference sequence). This CDR3 comprises 14 residues. The J segment lost 4 bases and the V segment lost 4 bases, leaving 6 bases of the junction unmatched. CDR3 DNA: TGTGCCAGTAGTACAGCCGGACAGGGTTACGAGCAGTACTTC. This encodes CASSTAGQGYEQYF. The full variable domain, rest sourced from reference TRBV19 and TRBJ2-7, is DGGITQSPKYLFRKEGQNVTLSCEQNLNHDAMYWYRQDPGQGLRLIYYSQIVNDFQKGDIAEGYSVSREKKESFPLTVTSAQKNPTAFYLCASSTAGQGYEQYFGPGTRLTVT.

This clonotype showed up many times. The chain employs TRBV2 and TRBJ2-7; D is undetermined. The CDR3 has 12 residues. V gave up 7 bases and J gave up 2 bases, with 9 bases separating them. In germline, CDR1 is SNHLY, CDR2 FYNNEI. The chain's CDR3 is CASNRYTYEQYF. CDR3 sequence (DNA): TGTGCCAGCAACAGATACACCTACGAGCAGTACTTC. The full variable domain, in which reference TRBV2 and TRBJ2-7 provide the parts outside the CDR3, is EPEVTQTPSHQVTQMGQEVILRCVPISNHLYFYWYRQILGQKVEFLVSFYNNEISEKSEIFDDQFSVERPDGSNFTLKIRSTKLEDSAMYFCASNRYTYEQYFGPGTRLTVT.

This clonotype was counted at least ten times. This CDR3 reads CASSQTNREEAFF. CDR3 DNA: TGTGCCAGCAGCCAAACCAACCGGGAAGAAGCTTTCTTT. The chain has TRBV12-3 or TRBV12-4 and TRBJ1-1; D is uncertain. V gave up 6 bases and J gave up 8 bases, with 16 bases separating them. There are 13 residues in the CDR3.

This clonotype was recorded at least ten times. Given a much more abundant clone one base away, this may be a read error. The J gene is TRBJ2-5, the V gene TRBV6-1; 12 nucleotides match TRBD1. V trimming: 6 bases; J trimming: 7 bases; junction bases outside the gene matches: 9. The CDR3 contains 15 residues. Germline V CDR1 and CDR2: MNHNS, SASEGT. Here the CDR3 DNA reads TGTGCCAGCAGCCCGGGACAGGGGGCTCGAGGGACCCAGTACTTC. Amino acid sequence: CASSPGQGARGTQYF.

This clonotype appeared once. One base away lies a much larger clone, so this may be a sequencing read error. V is TRBV4-1 and J is TRBJ2-7; possibly TRBD2 for D (5 bases). The CDR3 has 16 residues. V shed 1 base and J shed 6 bases, with 19 bases lying between them. CDR1 is MGHRA and CDR2 is YSYEKL in the germline V gene. The CDR3: CASSQVGIDLRREQYF. As DNA, the CDR3 is TGCGCCAGCAGCCAAGTCGGGATAGATTTAAGGCGCGAGCAGTACTTC.

This clonotype was counted many times. V usage is TRBV28 and J usage is TRBJ1-5; 7 nucleotides line up with TRBD1. V trimming: 4 bases; J trimming: 3 bases; junction bases outside the gene matches: 3. CDR3 length equals 14 residues. In germline, CDR1 is MDHEN, CDR2 SYDVKM. Here the CDR3 DNA reads TGTGCCAGCAGTTGGGACAGTCCCAATCAGCCCCAGCATTTT. Its protein is CASSWDSPNQPQHF.

This clonotype was recorded at least ten times. This rearrangement joins TRBV28 to TRBJ2-6; 7 bases are a match to TRBD1. The germline V gene has CDR1 MDHEN and CDR2 SYDVKM. Germline trimming cut 6 bases from V and 0 bases from J; bases unmatched to any gene: 5. The CDR3 has 16 amino acids. CDR3 DNA sequence: TGTGCCAGCAGGTCACAGGGGAACTCTGGGGCCAACGTCCTGACTTTC. Translation gives CASRSQGNSGANVLTF.

This clonotype showed up just a few times. The chain joins TRBV14 to TRBJ2-1; D gene ambiguous. The CDR3 covers 13 residues. V lost 0 bases, J lost 12 bases, and 12 bases lay in between. Germline values: CDR1 SGHDN, CDR2 FVKESK. The CDR3 nucleotides are TGTGCCAGCAGCCAAGAGGGGTCACCGAGGCAGTTCTTC. It codes for CASSQEGSPRQFF.

This clonotype was seen at least ten times. The V and J genes are TRBV30 and TRBJ2-7, with D hard to call. The CDR3 is 12 amino acids. Germline CDR1 GTSNPN, CDR2 SVGIG (reference sequence). The ends were cut back, 0 bases at V and 3 bases at J, with 6 bases in the middle. This CDR3 is CAWSVQFYEQYF. The CDR3 DNA sequence: TGTGCCTGGAGTGTTCAGTTCTACGAGCAGTACTTC.

The chain is built from TRBV19 and TRBJ2-7; 8 nucleotides align to TRBD1. Germline CDR1 LNHDA, CDR2 SQIVND (reference sequence). V was pared by 4 bases and J by 4 bases, with 9 bases of the junction left unmatched. The CDR3 runs 15 residues. The CDR3 DNA follows: TGTGCCAGTAGTACTCACCGGGACAGGTTATACGAGCAGTACTTC. This codes for CASSTHRDRLYEQYF.

This clonotype was seen at least ten times. The gene calls are TRBV6-5 and TRBJ1-6; 8 bases map to TRBD1. The J segment lost 10 bases and the V segment lost 2 bases, leaving 7 bases of the junction unmatched. The CDR3 loop spans 15 amino acids. Per the germline V gene, CDR1 is MNHEY and CDR2 is SVGAGI. In DNA form, the CDR3 reads TGTGCCAGCAGTTACGGTACAGGGGGTGTGTCACCCCTCCACTTT. As protein: CASSYGTGGVSPLHF.

The chain combines TRBV6-2 or TRBV6-3 with TRBJ2-7; D possibly corresponds to TRBD2 (6 bases). Germline loops: CDR1 MNHEY, CDR2 SVGEGT. Trimming pared 5 bases from V and 6 bases from J, leaving 17 bases between. The CDR3 extends over 14 amino acids. CDR3 protein: CASSPDHRGFEQYF. CDR3 nucleotide sequence: TGTGCCAGCAGTCCCGACCACCGGGGGTTCGAGCAGTACTTC.

The genes are TRBV28 and TRBJ2-5; possibly TRBD1 for D (5 bases). CDR3 length: 18 residues. Trimming pared 5 bases from V and 0 bases from J, leaving 22 bases between. The germline CDR1 and CDR2 sequences are MDHEN and SYDVKM. The CDR3 bases are TGTGCCAGCAGTACCCTAGGCACAGGACAAATTAACCAAGAGACCCAGTACTTC. Its translation is CASSTLGTGQINQETQYF.

This chain joins TRBV18 and TRBJ2-5, with no clear D. Between the trimmed V and J ends, which lost 2 bases and 5 bases, there was a span of 12 bases. CDR1 KGHSH and CDR2 LQKENI come from the germline V gene. The CDR3 is 14 amino acids. This chain's CDR3 is CASSPNKGLETQYF. The CDR3 DNA follows: TGTGCCAGCTCACCAAATAAGGGATTGGAGACCCAGTACTTC.

This clonotype was detected ten times or more. The chain recombines TRBV12-3 or TRBV12-4 with TRBJ1-5, with D hard to call. This CDR3 has 17 amino acids. V was cut by 2 bases and J by 4 bases, with 18 bases left in between. CDR3 in amino acids: CASSLRHLGGGNQPQHF. The CDR3 coding sequence is TGTGCCAGCAGTTTACGGCACCTCGGTGGTGGTAATCAGCCCCAGCATTTT.

This clonotype has a count of ten or more. The rearrangement links TRBV11-2 to TRBJ2-2; maybe TRBD1 (5 bases). The V end lost 3 bases, the J end lost 4 bases, and 21 bases lay between the germline ends. This CDR3 is built from 18 residues. CDR1 and CDR2 (germline): SGHAT, FQNNGV. This CDR3 reads CASSFLEWGRVVTGELFF. CDR3 nucleotides: TGTGCCAGCAGCTTCCTAGAGTGGGGCAGGGTGGTCACCGGGGAGCTGTTTTTT.

This clonotype has at least ten counts. V is TRBV2 and J is TRBJ1-3, with no clear D. Germline V gene sequence: CDR1 SNHLY, CDR2 FYNNEI. The germline V and J ends were trimmed by 4 bases and 4 bases, with 14 bases remaining between them. The CDR3 runs to 15 residues. The CDR3: CASSVDRNTGNTIYF. The CDR3 bases are TGTGCCAGCAGTGTGGACCGAAACACCGGAAACACCATATATTTT. Supplemented by reference TRBV2 and TRBJ1-3, the full variable domain reads EPEVTQTPSHQVTQMGQEVILRCVPISNHLYFYWYRQILGQKVEFLVSFYNNEISEKSEIFDDQFSVERPDGSNFTLKIRSTKLEDSAMYFCASSVDRNTGNTIYFGEGSWLTVV.

This clonotype appeared many times. The chain recombines TRBV19 with TRBJ1-5, with 9 bases fitting TRBD1. Germline trimming cut 5 bases from V and 7 bases from J; bases unmatched to any gene: 0. Germline V gene lookup returns CDR1 LNHDA and CDR2 SQIVND (reference sequence). This CDR3 region has 12 residues. CDR3 loop: CASSDRGQPQHF. CDR3 coding DNA: TGTGCCAGTAGTGACAGGGGGCAGCCCCAGCATTTT.

Ten or more counts support this clonotype. The chain combines TRBV30 with TRBJ1-5; D remains ambiguous. Germline lookup yields CDR1 GTSNPN and CDR2 SVGIG (reference sequence). The length of the CDR3 is 14 residues. Trimming removed 4 bases from V and 3 bases from J, with 13 bases in between. The CDR3 is CAWNQDGVNQPQHF. As DNA, the CDR3 is TGTGCCTGGAACCAAGACGGGGTCAATCAGCCCCAGCATTTT. Supplemented by reference TRBV30 and TRBJ1-5, the full variable domain reads SQTIHQWPATLVQPVGSPLSLECTVEGTSNPNLYWYRQAAGRGLQLLFYSVGIGQISSEVPQNLSASRPQDRQFILSSKKLLLSDSGFYLCAWNQDGVNQPQHFGDGTRLSIL.

This clonotype has at least ten counts. This chain links TRBV28 with TRBJ1-5; possible D gene TRBD1, 5 bases. This CDR3 region has 16 residues. CDR1 and CDR2 (germline): MDHEN, SYDVKM. Trimming pared 5 bases from V and 1 base from J, leaving 15 bases between. The CDR3 sequence is CASSPRAGGSNQPQHF. The CDR3, as DNA: TGTGCCAGCAGTCCCCGGGCCGGGGGGAGCAATCAGCCCCAGCATTTT.

V gene TRBV6-1 combines with J gene TRBJ1-1; perhaps TRBD1 as D (5 bases). Between the trimmed V and J ends, which lost 6 bases and 0 bases, there was a span of 17 bases. From germline, CDR1 is MNHNS and CDR2 SASEGT. CDR3 length: 16 residues. This CDR3 is CASSPHLQDMNTEAFF. The DNA for the CDR3 is TGTGCCAGCAGCCCACATCTACAGGACATGAACACTGAAGCTTTCTTT.

In this sample, this clonotype turned up many times. V is TRBV6-5 and J is TRBJ2-7, with 7 bases matching TRBD1. This CDR3 has 13 residues. The germline V gene encodes CDR1 MNHEY and CDR2 SVGAGI. V lost 7 bases and J lost 2; bases outside the gene matches: 5. This CDR3 is CASKPTGTYEQYF. CDR3 DNA: TGTGCCAGCAAACCGACAGGGACCTACGAGCAGTACTTC.